The rows below give T cell receptor beta chains drawn from one sample of a study of blood T cell repertoires in COVID-19. Produced via immunoSEQ multiplex PCR; TCRdb's table is partial and in-frame only. The data show nearly 200,000 clones, around 92% seen once. Material for sequencing was PBMCs or T cells enriched from blood (not recorded which). The receptors were sampled from a woman under 30 who had recovered from COVID-19. Both conserved end residues are part of each CDR3. A D gene is named only where the DNA matches it firmly. Not every row has a clone size; where given, it reads once, few, many or a size class.

TRBV29-1	TRBD1	16	-	TRBJ1-3	TGCAGCGTTGAAGGGACAGGGGGGTTCTCTGGAAACACCATATATTTT	CSVEGTGGFSGNTIYF
TRBV2	-	13	-	TRBJ1-1	TGTGCCAGCCTGCGCAGCGCTAACACTGAAGCTTTCTTT	CASLRSANTEAFF
TRBV9	TRBD2	15	once	TRBJ2-3	TGTGCCAGCAGCATCGGGGGGGCTATGACAGATACGCAGTATTTT	CASSIGGAMTDTQYF
TRBV6-1	-	14	-	TRBJ2-7	TGTGCCAGCAGTGAAATGGAGACCTCCTACGAGCAGTACTTC	CASSEMETSYEQYF
TRBV15	-	15	-	TRBJ1-5	TGTGCCACCAGCAGAGAGGGCACAGGCAATCAGCCCCAGCATTTT	CATSREGTGNQPQHF
TRBV5-6	-	15	-	TRBJ2-7	TGTGCCAGCAGCTCCGTCGGGGCAGGGGAAGGCGAGCAGTACTTC	CASSSVGAGEGEQYF
TRBV5-1	TRBD1	15	-	TRBJ2-3	TGCGCCAGCAGCTCGGGACAGGGGGCAACAGATACGCAGTATTTT	CASSSGQGATDTQYF
TRBV6-2/TRBV6-3	TRBD1	13	-	TRBJ1-2	TGTGCCAGCAGCCGTCGGGACAGCTATGGCTACACCTTC	CASSRRDSYGYTF
TRBV7-9	-	18	-	TRBJ2-1	TGTGCCAGCAGCCAGCCCATGGATCGAGGGGGGGACTACAATGAGCAGTTCTTC	CASSQPMDRGGDYNEQFF
TRBV7-9	-	14	-	TRBJ1-5	TGTGCCAGCAGCTTTGGTCGGGGCAATCAGCCCCAGCATTTT	CASSFGRGNQPQHF
TRBV7-9	TRBD1	15	-	TRBJ2-7	TGTGCCAGCAGCCAATTAGTTCCCGGGACAGGGGAGCAGTACTTC	CASSQLVPGTGEQYF
TRBV25-1	TRBD1	14	once	TRBJ2-1	TGTGCCAGCAGTAGGGGACAGGGATGGAATGAGCAGTTCTTC	CASSRGQGWNEQFF
TRBV19	-	14	-	TRBJ1-1	TGTGCCAGTAGTATAGCGGGGGACTACACTGAAGCTTTCTTT	CASSIAGDYTEAFF
TRBV9	TRBD2	16	once	TRBJ2-5	TGTGCCAGCAGCGTGCAAGCGGGGGGGCCGTTAGAGACCCAGTACTTC	CASSVQAGGPLETQYF
TRBV24-1	TRBD1	15	-	TRBJ2-2	TGTGCCACCTCCGAGGACAGGGAGGACACCGGGGAGCTGTTTTTT	CATSEDREDTGELFF
TRBV25-1	TRBD1	15	-	TRBJ1-2	TGTGCCAGCAGTGAATGGGACAGGGGGATCTATGGCTACACCTTC	CASSEWDRGIYGYTF
TRBV7-9	-	13	-	TRBJ1-1	TGTGCCAGCAGCTTTGGCGGTGAGCCTGAAGCTTTCTTT	CASSFGGEPEAFF
TRBV3-1/TRBV3-2	-	12	-	TRBJ2-7	TGTGCCAGCAGCCAAATCGGCTACGAGCAGTACTTC	CASSQIGYEQYF
TRBV9	-	14	-	TRBJ2-2	TGTGCCAGCAGCGTAGAGGCCGAGGCCGGGGAGCTGTTTTTT	CASSVEAEAGELFF
TRBV7-3	-	14	few	TRBJ1-4	TGTGCCAGCAACCGAGAGGGCAGGACTGAAAAACTGTTTTTT	CASNREGRTEKLFF
TRBV7-8	-	15	-	TRBJ2-2	TGTGCCAGCAGCCCGTGGACTGGGAACACCGGGGAGCTGTTTTTT	CASSPWTGNTGELFF
TRBV10-3	TRBD1	14	many	TRBJ1-1	TGTGCCATCAGCCCCGGACAGGTTAACACTGAAGCTTTCTTT	CAISPGQVNTEAFF
TRBV7-9	TRBD2	18	-	TRBJ2-3	TGTGCCAGCAGCCCCGGGGTGCGGGGGGGCCCGAGCACAGATACGCAGTATTTT	CASSPGVRGGPSTDTQYF
TRBV7-2	-	13	-	TRBJ1-2	TGTGCCAGCAGTCCTGACAGGAACTATGGCTACACCTTC	CASSPDRNYGYTF